The rows below give T cell receptor beta chains drawn from one sample of a study of shared clonotypes between healthy human individuals. Only in-frame clones appear in the TCRdb table, and some are missing; sequencing was by immunoSEQ multiplex PCR. The repertoire holds about 2.2 million clones, around 95% seen once, with more than 1.5% in the top ten. Sequenced material: naive CD8+ T cells from PBMCs. The receptors come from a man younger than 30 in good health. Some clones in this sample may be carry-over from other donors' samples. Each CDR3 is given with its conserved first and last residue. Fields, in order: V gene, J gene, clone size, D gene, CDR3 protein, CDR3 DNA. The D gene is left open where the match is weak. A row's size may be missing; if present it is once, few, many or a size class.

>TRBV28|TRBJ2-1|NA|NA
CASSLLFNRAEQFF
TGTGCCAGCAGTTTATTATTTAATCGGGCTGAGCAGTTCTTC
>TRBV9|TRBJ2-7|NA|TRBD1
CASSLGQDYEQYF
TGTGCCAGCAGTTTGGGACAGGACTACGAGCAGTACTTC
>TRBV4-3|TRBJ2-7|NA|TRBD2
CASSLGLAGERGYEQYF
TGCGCCAGCAGCCTGGGACTAGCGGGAGAGAGAGGCTACGAGCAGTACTTC
>TRBV27|TRBJ2-2|once|TRBD2
CASSSGGRAGELFF
TGTGCCAGCAGTTCGGGAGGAAGGGCCGGGGAGCTGTTTTTT
>TRBV29-1|TRBJ1-4|NA|NA
CSGVGQGEKEKLFF
TGCAGCGGTGTGGGGCAGGGTGAAAAAGAAAAACTGTTTTTT
>TRBV5-1|TRBJ2-1|NA|TRBD2
CASSPIAGISYNEQFF
TGCGCCAGCAGCCCTATAGCGGGGATCTCCTACAATGAGCAGTTCTTC
>TRBV7-9|TRBJ2-1|NA|NA
CASSRPLGYEQFF
TGTGCCAGCAGCCGGCCGTTGGGCTATGAGCAGTTCTTC
>TRBV19|TRBJ2-7|NA|TRBD1
CASSEGANSYEQYF
TGTGCCAGTAGTGAGGGGGCTAACTCCTACGAGCAGTACTTC
>TRBV27|TRBJ1-1|NA|NA
CASSLRPPWIEDTEAFF
TGTGCCAGCAGCCTTAGACCACCCTGGATAGAGGACACTGAAGCTTTCTTT
>TRBV7-9|TRBJ1-4|NA|NA
CASSPLRATNEKLFF
TGTGCCAGCAGCCCGTTGAGGGCAACTAATGAAAAACTGTTTTTT
>TRBV10-3|TRBJ2-1|NA|TRBD1
CAIRVTGGKNEQFF
TGTGCCATCAGGGTTACAGGGGGCAAGAATGAGCAGTTCTTC
>TRBV9|TRBJ1-1|NA|TRBD1
CASTPLERGPTEAFF
TGTGCCAGCACCCCGCTGGAAAGGGGGCCCACTGAAGCTTTCTTT
>TRBV19|TRBJ2-7|NA|NA
CASSTGWGSYEQYF
TGTGCCAGTAGTACGGGTTGGGGGTCCTACGAGCAGTACTTC
>TRBV6-1|TRBJ2-3|NA|TRBD2
CASSEQAGAVDAQYF
TGTGCCAGCAGTGAACAGGCGGGAGCGGTCGATGCGCAGTATTTT
>TRBV25-1|TRBJ2-3|once|TRBD2
CASSDKTSGGDTQYF
TGTGCCAGCAGTGATAAGACTAGCGGGGGCGATACGCAGTATTTT
>TRBV27|TRBJ1-1|NA|NA
CASSPLVGSEAFF
TGTGCCAGCAGTCCATTAGTGGGATCTGAAGCTTTCTTT
>TRBV27|TRBJ2-3|NA|NA
CASSLGQLSTDTQYF
TGTGCCAGCAGTTTAGGGCAACTCAGCACAGATACGCAGTATTTT
>TRBV10-3|TRBJ2-4|once|NA
CAIAGPVDHLAKNIQYF
TGTGCCATCGCGGGCCCCGTTGACCATCTAGCCAAAAACATTCAGTACTTC
>TRBV6-5|TRBJ2-1|many|TRBD2
CASSYGQREVEQFF
TGTGCCAGCAGTTACGGCCAGCGGGAGGTTGAGCAGTTCTTC
>TRBV28|TRBJ1-2|NA|NA
CASQDRNYGYTF
TGTGCCAGTCAGGACCGCAACTATGGCTACACCTTC
>TRBV6-1|TRBJ2-7|once|NA
CAAEGFTPYEQYF
TGTGCCGCGGAGGGATTCACGCCCTACGAGCAGTACTTC
>TRBV27|TRBJ2-6|NA|NA
CASSGWGAQFLGANVLTF
TGTGCCAGCAGCGGCTGGGGGGCCCAATTTCTGGGGGCCAACGTCCTGACTTTC
>TRBV2|TRBJ1-2|NA|NA
CASSGAEGYTF
TGTGCCAGCAGCGGTGCGGAGGGCTACACCTTC
>TRBV6-5|TRBJ1-1|once|NA
CASSYSTPSGKAFF
TGTGCCAGCAGTTACTCGACGCCATCCGGCAAAGCTTTCTTT
>TRBV9|TRBJ2-7|NA|NA
CASSGGAGTSYEQYF
TGTGCCAGCAGCGGTGGGGCGGGAACTTCCTACGAGCAGTACTTC
>TRBV4-3|TRBJ2-7|NA|NA
CASSLFWGDQSYEQYF
TGCGCCAGCAGCCTCTTTTGGGGTGACCAGTCCTACGAGCAGTACTTC
>TRBV27|TRBJ1-2|NA|TRBD1
CASSPPGQLVGYTF
TGTGCCAGCAGTCCTCCGGGACAGTTAGTCGGCTACACCTTC
>TRBV27|TRBJ1-4|NA|TRBD1
CASSPRQGSREKLFF
TGTGCCAGCAGTCCGAGACAGGGGTCGAGGGAAAAACTGTTTTTT
>TRBV7-9|TRBJ2-1|once|TRBD1
CASSTRDRELPNNEQFF
TGTGCCAGCAGCACCCGGGACAGGGAGTTGCCCAACAATGAGCAGTTCTTC
>TRBV18|TRBJ1-2|NA|TRBD1
CASSPGRGLGDYGYTF
TGTGCCAGCTCACCCGGCAGGGGGCTGGGGGACTATGGCTACACCTTC
>TRBV30|TRBJ1-4|NA|NA
CTWSKPAANEKLFF
TGTACCTGGAGTAAACCAGCCGCTAATGAAAAACTGTTTTTT
>TRBV10-2|TRBJ2-7|NA|NA
CASSERGLGGEQYF
TGCGCCAGCAGTGAGCGTGGTCTCGGAGGGGAGCAGTACTTC
>TRBV10-3|TRBJ2-7|NA|TRBD1
CAISDRGQGAHEQYF
TGTGCCATCAGTGATCGAGGACAGGGGGCTCACGAGCAGTACTTC
>TRBV5-1|TRBJ2-1|NA|NA
CASSLAGPRDSRSYEQFF
TGCGCCAGCAGCTTGGCTGGCCCGCGGGACAGTCGGTCTTATGAGCAGTTCTTC
>TRBV2|TRBJ2-7|NA|TRBD1
CASSYGTGNEQYF
TGTGCCAGCAGTTACGGGACAGGGAACGAGCAGTACTTC
>TRBV15|TRBJ1-3|NA|NA
CATSRDGGDLGNTIYF
TGTGCCACCAGCAGAGATGGTGGAGACTTGGGAAACACCATATATTTT
>TRBV7-9|TRBJ1-2|NA|NA
CASSLADGSYGYTF
TGTGCCAGCAGCTTAGCGGACGGATCCTATGGCTACACCTTC
>TRBV28|TRBJ1-1|NA|NA
CASSFRRGLVNTEAFF
TGTGCCAGCAGTTTTCGAAGGGGGTTGGTGAACACTGAAGCTTTCTTT
>TRBV12-2|TRBJ2-1|NA|NA
CASRLPGGRAYNEQFF
TGTGCAAGTCGCTTACCCGGCGGGAGGGCCTACAATGAGCAGTTCTTC
>TRBV7-2|TRBJ1-1|once|TRBD1
CASSFDRTGGYGGTEAFF
TGTGCCAGCAGCTTTGACAGGACAGGGGGCTATGGTGGCACTGAAGCTTTCTTT
>TRBV6-5|TRBJ2-7|NA|NA
CASSYSAGEGTYEQYF
TGTGCCAGCAGTTACTCGGCAGGTGAGGGGACCTACGAGCAGTACTTC
>TRBV7-6|TRBJ2-7|NA|TRBD1
CASSLMGQGIVEQYF
TGTGCCAGCAGCTTAATGGGACAGGGGATAGTCGAGCAGTACTTC